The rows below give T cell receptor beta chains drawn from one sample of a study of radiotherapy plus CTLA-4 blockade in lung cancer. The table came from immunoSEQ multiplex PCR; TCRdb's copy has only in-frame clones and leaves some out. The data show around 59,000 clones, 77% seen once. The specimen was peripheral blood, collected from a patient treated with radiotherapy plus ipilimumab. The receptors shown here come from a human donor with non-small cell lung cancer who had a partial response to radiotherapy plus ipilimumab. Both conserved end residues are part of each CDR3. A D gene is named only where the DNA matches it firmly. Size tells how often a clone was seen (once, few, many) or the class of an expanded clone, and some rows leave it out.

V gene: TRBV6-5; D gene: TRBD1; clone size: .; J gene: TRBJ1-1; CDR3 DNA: TGTGCCAGCAGGGACTTGGGCAGGGGGACGGCTTTCTTT; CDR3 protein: CASRDLGRGTAFF
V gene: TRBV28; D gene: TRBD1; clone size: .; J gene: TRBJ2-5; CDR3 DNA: TGTGCCAGCAGTCCGGGACAGTGGACCGCGGAGACCCAGTACTTC; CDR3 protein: CASSPGQWTAETQYF
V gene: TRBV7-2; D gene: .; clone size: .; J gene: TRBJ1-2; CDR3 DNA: TGTGCCAGCACCGAGGCTAACTATGGCTACACCTTC; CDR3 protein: CASTEANYGYTF
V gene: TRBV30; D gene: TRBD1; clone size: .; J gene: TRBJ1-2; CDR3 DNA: TGTGCCTGGAGGTCTATCCGGGACAGGGGGCTTGGCTACACCTTC; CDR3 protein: CAWRSIRDRGLGYTF
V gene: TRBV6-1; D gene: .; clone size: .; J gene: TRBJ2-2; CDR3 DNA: TGTGCCAGCAGAAGACCTAGCACCGGGGAGCTGTTTTTT; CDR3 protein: CASRRPSTGELFF
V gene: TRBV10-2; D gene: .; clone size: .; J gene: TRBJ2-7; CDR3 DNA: TGCGCCAGCAGTGTGGGGGGTCGAAGCTACGAGCAGTACTTC; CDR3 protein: CASSVGGRSYEQYF
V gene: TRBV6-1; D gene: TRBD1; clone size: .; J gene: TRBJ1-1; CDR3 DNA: TGTGCCACCCACAGGGGGCTGAACACTGAAGCTTTCTTT; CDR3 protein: CATHRGLNTEAFF
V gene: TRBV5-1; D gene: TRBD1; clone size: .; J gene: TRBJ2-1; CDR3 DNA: TGCGCCAGCAGCCCCGGGACAGGGGGCTACAATGAGCAGTTCTTC; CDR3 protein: CASSPGTGGYNEQFF
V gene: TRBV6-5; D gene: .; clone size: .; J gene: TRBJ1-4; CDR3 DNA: TGTGCCAGCAGAATCGACGGAGTGAATGAAAAACTGTTTTTT; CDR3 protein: CASRIDGVNEKLFF
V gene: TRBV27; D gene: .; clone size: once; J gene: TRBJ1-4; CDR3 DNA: TGTGCCAGCAGTCCCCTCGGACAGTTCTGGATCGCTAATGAAAAACTGTTTTTT; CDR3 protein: CASSPLGQFWIANEKLFF
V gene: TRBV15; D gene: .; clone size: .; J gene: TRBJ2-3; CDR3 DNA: TGTGCCACCAGCAGACAGGGGAGTACAGATACGCAGTATTTT; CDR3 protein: CATSRQGSTDTQYF
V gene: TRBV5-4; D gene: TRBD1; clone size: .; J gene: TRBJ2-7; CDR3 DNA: TGTGCCAGCAGCTTCGGGACAGGGGGCTCCGAGCAGTACTTC; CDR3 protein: CASSFGTGGSEQYF
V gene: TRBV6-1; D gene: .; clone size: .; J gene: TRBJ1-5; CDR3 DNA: TGTGCCAGCAGTGCAGGGGTGAGTCAGCCCCAGCATTTT; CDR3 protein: CASSAGVSQPQHF
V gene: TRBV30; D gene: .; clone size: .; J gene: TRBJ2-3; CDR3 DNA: TGTGCCTGGAGACGTAGGGGGGGGCGGGGAACAGATACGCAGTATTTT; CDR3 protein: CAWRRRGGRGTDTQYF
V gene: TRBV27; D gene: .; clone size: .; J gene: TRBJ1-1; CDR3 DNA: TGTGCCAGCAGTGTTAGGAGGGTACAGAACACTGAAGCTTTCTTT; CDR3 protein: CASSVRRVQNTEAFF
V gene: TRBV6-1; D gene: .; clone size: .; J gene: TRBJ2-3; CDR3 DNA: TGTGCCAGCTCCCTGGAGACAGATACGCAGTATTTT; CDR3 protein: CASSLETDTQYF
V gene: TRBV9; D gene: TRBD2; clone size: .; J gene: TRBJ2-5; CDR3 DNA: TGTGCCAGCAGCGTAGGCGGGGGGATCGAGACCCAGTACTTC; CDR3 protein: CASSVGGGIETQYF
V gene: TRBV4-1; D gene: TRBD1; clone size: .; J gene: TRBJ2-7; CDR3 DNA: TGCGCCAACAGCCTATCCTCGGACAGGGGGTCCTACGAGCAGTACTTC; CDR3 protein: CANSLSSDRGSYEQYF
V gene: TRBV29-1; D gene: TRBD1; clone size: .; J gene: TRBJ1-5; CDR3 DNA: TGCAGCGTTTCCCGGGACAGAGGTCAGCCCCAGCATTTT; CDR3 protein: CSVSRDRGQPQHF
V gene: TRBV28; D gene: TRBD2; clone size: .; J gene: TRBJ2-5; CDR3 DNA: TGTGCCAGCAGCCCAGGACTAGCGGGGAAACAAGAGACCCAGTACTTC; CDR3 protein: CASSPGLAGKQETQYF
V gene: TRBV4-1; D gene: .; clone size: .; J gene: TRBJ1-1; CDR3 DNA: TGCGCCAGCAGCCAAGATATTACGGGAACTGAAGCTTTCTTT; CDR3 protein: CASSQDITGTEAFF
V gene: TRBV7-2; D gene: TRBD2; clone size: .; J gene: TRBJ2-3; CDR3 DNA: TGTGCCAGCAGCTTACCCAACCTCCACGCCAGCGGGGACACAGATACGCAGTATTTT; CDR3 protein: CASSLPNLHASGDTDTQYF
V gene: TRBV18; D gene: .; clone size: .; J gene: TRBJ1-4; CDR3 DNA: TGTGCCAGCTCACCACGGACAGACGATGAAAAACTATTTTTT; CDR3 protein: CASSPRTDDEKLFF
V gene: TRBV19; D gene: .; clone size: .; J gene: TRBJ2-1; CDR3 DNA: TGTGCCAGTACCTCGGGGTACAATGAGCAGTTCTTC; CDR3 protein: CASTSGYNEQFF
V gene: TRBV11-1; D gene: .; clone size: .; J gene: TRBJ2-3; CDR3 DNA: TGTGCCAGCAGCCCAAAAATGAGGACGGAGGTGGGAGATACGCAGTATTTT; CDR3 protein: CASSPKMRTEVGDTQYF
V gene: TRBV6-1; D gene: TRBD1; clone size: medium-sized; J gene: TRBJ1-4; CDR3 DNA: TGTGCCAGCAGTGAAACGGGACAGGGAAATGAAAAACTGTTTTTT; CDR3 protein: CASSETGQGNEKLFF
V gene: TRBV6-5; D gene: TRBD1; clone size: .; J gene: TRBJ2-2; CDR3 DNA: TGTGCCAGCAGAGGACAGGCCCTAGGCGGGGAGCTGTTTTTT; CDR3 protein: CASRGQALGGELFF
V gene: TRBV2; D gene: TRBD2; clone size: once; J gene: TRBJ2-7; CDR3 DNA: TGTGCCAGCAGTGAAGCGGGGCTAGCGGACTACTACGAGGCGTACTTC; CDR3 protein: CASSEAGLADYYEAYF
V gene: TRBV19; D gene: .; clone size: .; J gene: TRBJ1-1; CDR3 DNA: TGTGCCAGTAGTATACCCTATGGACAGTTTGAAGCTTTCTTT; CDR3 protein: CASSIPYGQFEAFF
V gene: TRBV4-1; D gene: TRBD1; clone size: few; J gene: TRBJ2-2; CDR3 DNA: TGCGCCAGCAGCTTCCGACAGGGGGGCACCGGGGAGCTGTTTTTT; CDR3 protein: CASSFRQGGTGELFF
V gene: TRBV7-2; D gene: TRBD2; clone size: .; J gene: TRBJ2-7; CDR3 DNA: TGTGCCAGCAGCTCGGGACTAGCGGGGGGCATCTACGAGCAGTACTTC; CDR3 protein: CASSSGLAGGIYEQYF
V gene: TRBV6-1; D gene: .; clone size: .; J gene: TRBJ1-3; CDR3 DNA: TGTGCCAGCTCGGGTTCTCTCTCTGGAAACACCATATATTTT; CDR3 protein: CASSGSLSGNTIYF
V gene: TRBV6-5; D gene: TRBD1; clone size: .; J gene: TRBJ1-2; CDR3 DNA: TGTGCCAGCAGGCCAACAGGGGGCAGGAGGGGCTACACCTTC; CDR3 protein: CASRPTGGRRGYTF
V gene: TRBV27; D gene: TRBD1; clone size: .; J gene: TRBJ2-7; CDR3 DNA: TGTGCCAGCAGAGCCTCCCAGGGGGACGAGCAGTACTTC; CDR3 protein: CASRASQGDEQYF
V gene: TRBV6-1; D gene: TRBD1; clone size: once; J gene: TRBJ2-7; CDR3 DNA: TGTGCCAGCAGTCAGGGACAGGGCTCCTCCTACGAGCAGTACTTC; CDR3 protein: CASSQGQGSSYEQYF
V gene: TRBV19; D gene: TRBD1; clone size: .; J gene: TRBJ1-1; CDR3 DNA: TGTGCCAGTAGTCGAAGAGGTATCCGGGACAGGGGATGGGGTCATCACACTGAAGCTTTCTTT; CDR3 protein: CASSRRGIRDRGWGHHTEAFF
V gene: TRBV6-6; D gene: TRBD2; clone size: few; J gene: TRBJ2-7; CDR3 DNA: TGTGCCAGCAGTTCACTAGCGGGGGGCCCCTACGAGCAGTACTTC; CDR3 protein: CASSSLAGGPYEQYF
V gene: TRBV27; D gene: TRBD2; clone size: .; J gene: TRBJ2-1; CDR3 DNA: TGTGCCAGCAGTCCCCTCGGTACAGCGGGGGGGCGTGAGCAGTTCTTC; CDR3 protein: CASSPLGTAGGREQFF
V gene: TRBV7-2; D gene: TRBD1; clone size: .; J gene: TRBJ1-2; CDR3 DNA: TGTGCCAGCAGCGCGACAGGGGGCGACTATGGCTACACCTTC; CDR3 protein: CASSATGGDYGYTF
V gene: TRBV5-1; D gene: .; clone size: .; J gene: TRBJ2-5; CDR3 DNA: TGCGCCAGCAGCTTGGGAACAGGCGTGGGGCAAGAGACCCAGTACTTC; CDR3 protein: CASSLGTGVGQETQYF
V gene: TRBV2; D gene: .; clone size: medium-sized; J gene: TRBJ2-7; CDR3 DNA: TGTGCCAGCAAGGTTGGCGGGGAAGTCGAGCAGTACTTC; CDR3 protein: CASKVGGEVEQYF
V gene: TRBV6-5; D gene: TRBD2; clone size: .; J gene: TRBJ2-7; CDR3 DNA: TGTGCCAGCAGTTACGGGGTTAGCGGGAGCTCCTACGAGCAGTACTTC; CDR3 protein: CASSYGVSGSSYEQYF
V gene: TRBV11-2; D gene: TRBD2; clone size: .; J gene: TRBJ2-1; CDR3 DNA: TGTGCCAGCAGCGGAGGCGCTAGCGGGGGGGCCTTTTACAATGAGCAGTTCTTC; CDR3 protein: CASSGGASGGAFYNEQFF
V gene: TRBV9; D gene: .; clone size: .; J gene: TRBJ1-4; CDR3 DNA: TGTGCCAGCAGCGCCCTTAATGAAAAACTGTTTTTT; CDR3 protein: CASSALNEKLFF
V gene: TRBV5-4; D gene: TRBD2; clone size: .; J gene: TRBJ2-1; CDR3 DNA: TGTGCCAGCACCGACTGGTCTAGCGGGGGCTACAATGAGCAGTTCTTC; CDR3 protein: CASTDWSSGGYNEQFF
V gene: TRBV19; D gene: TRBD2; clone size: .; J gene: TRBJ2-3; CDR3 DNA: TGTGCCAGTAGTACCTCTCTAGCGGGGGGCACAGATACGCAGTATTTT; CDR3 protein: CASSTSLAGGTDTQYF
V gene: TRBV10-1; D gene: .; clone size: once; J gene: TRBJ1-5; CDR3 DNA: TGCGCCAGCAGTGAGGGGGCCTCCGGGTCGCCCCAGCATTTT; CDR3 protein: CASSEGASGSPQHF
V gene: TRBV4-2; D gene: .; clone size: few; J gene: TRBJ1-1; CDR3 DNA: TGTGCCAGCAGCCGCGAGCGGGGAAGTGTCACTGAAGCTTTCTTT; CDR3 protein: CASSRERGSVTEAFF
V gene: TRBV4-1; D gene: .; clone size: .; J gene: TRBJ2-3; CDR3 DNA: TGCGCCAGCAGCCAAGACTGGGGGGAGGCAGATACGCAGTATTTT; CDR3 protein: CASSQDWGEADTQYF
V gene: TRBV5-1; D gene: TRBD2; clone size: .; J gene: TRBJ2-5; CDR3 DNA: TGCGCCAGCAGCTTGGAAATAGCGGGGCTGGAGACCCAGTACTTC; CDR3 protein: CASSLEIAGLETQYF